This passage covers 30 T cell receptor beta chains from one sample sequenced in a study of shared clonotypes between healthy human individuals. Sequenced by immunoSEQ multiplex PCR; TCRdb stores in-frame clones only, minus some. The sample yields 950,000 to 1,100,000 clones, 65% to 75% seen once. Material for sequencing was memory CD4+ T cells sorted from blood. Subset specified: CD45RA-negative fraction. These receptors were taken from a man between 18 and 29 years old in good health.

Turning to this clone: This CDR3 is also generated by other DNA sequences in the sample. DNA of the CDR3: TGCGCCAGCCAAGGGGCCTACGAGCAGTACTTC. Protein sequence: CASQGAYEQYF. The chain recombines TRBV5-1 with TRBJ2-7; a weak D match, TRBD1 (5 bases). CDR3 size: 11 residues. CDR1 is SGHRS and CDR2 is YFSETQ in the germline V gene. Trimming took 7 bases from V and 2 from J, leaving 7 bases between them. The full variable domain, with the rest looked up from reference TRBV5-1 and TRBJ2-7, is KAGVTQTPRYLIKTRGQQVTLSCSPISGHRSVSWYQQTPGQGLQFLFEYFSETQRNKGNFPGRFSGRQFSNSRSEMNVSTLELGDSALYLCASQGAYEQYFGPGTRLTVT.

The chain links TRBV10-3 to TRBJ1-6, with D possibly TRBD1 on 6 matching bases. Trimming removed 4 bases at V and 6 bases at J, with 10 bases between. This CDR3 contains 14 residues. The germline V gene encodes CDR1 ENHRY and CDR2 SYGVKD. The CDR3 region is CAISAGAVNSPLHF. Written as DNA, the CDR3 is TGTGCCATCAGTGCGGGGGCCGTTAATTCACCCCTCCACTTT.

The chain is built from TRBV5-4 and TRBJ2-7; TRBD2 agrees at 10 bases. The germline V gene encodes CDR1 SGHNT and CDR2 YYREEE (reference sequence). This CDR3 region has 15 residues. V trimming: 0 bases; J trimming: 4 bases; junction bases outside the gene matches: 4. The CDR3 DNA is TGTGCCAGCAGCTTGGTGGCTAGCGGGAGATACGAGCAGTACTTC. Translated: CASSLVASGRYEQYF.

The chain employs TRBV7-6 and TRBJ2-3, with D perhaps matching TRBD1 (6 bases). V lost 7 bases, J lost 6 bases, and 11 bases lay in between. The germline V gene has CDR1 SGHVS and CDR2 FNYEAQ. There are 12 residues in the CDR3. This CDR3 reads CASTTGSDTQYF. DNA of the CDR3: TGTGCCAGCACCACAGGGTCCGATACGCAGTATTTT.

This clone was detected ten times or more. The gene calls are TRBV6-5 and TRBJ2-1; 8 nucleotides agree with TRBD1. The CDR3 length is 15 residues. Trimming removed 7 bases from V and 8 bases from J; junction bases left unmatched: 13. Germline assignment: CDR1 MNHEY and CDR2 SVGAGI. CDR3 in amino acids: CASINLGAGGHEQFF. The CDR3 bases are TGTGCCAGCATTAATCTCGGAGCAGGGGGCCATGAGCAGTTCTTC.

As to this clone: Its ends do not fully match the called genes, so a read error is possible. The genes are TRBV18 and TRBJ1-5; D unresolved. CDR1 is KGHSH, CDR2 LQKENI, per germline. The CDR3 is 15 amino acids. As DNA, the CDR3 is TGTGCCAGCTCACCAGTATACACTGGCAATGAGCCCCAGCATTTT. This translates into CASSPVYTGNEPQHF.

This CDR3 is CASGSGFPYEQYF. In nucleotides, the CDR3 is TGTGCCAGCGGGAGCGGGTTCCCCTACGAGCAGTACTTC. The chain recombines TRBV7-2 with TRBJ2-7, with a weak D call TRBD2 (6 bases). The CDR3 is made up of 13 amino acids. Between the trimmed V and J ends, which lost 8 bases and 2 bases, there was a span of 13 bases. CDR1 SGHTA and CDR2 FQGNSA come from the germline V gene.

On this clone itself: Other DNA sequences in the same sample also yield this CDR3. CDR3 sequence: CASSQGPRGGYTF. The CDR3 DNA sequence: TGTGCCAGCAGCCAAGGGCCGCGGGGGGGCTACACCTTC. V and J are TRBV14 and TRBJ1-2, with D perhaps matching TRBD1 (5 bases). Trimming cost V 1 base and J 8 bases, with 11 bases left between them. Germline V gives CDR1 SGHDN, CDR2 FVKESK. This CDR3 contains 13 residues.

The chain joins TRBV14 to TRBJ2-5; 8 bases align to TRBD2. Germline-derived CDR1 and CDR2 are SGHDN and FVKESK. This CDR3 contains 16 residues. Trimming at V came to 4 bases and at J to 3 bases, leaving 10 bases not matched to a gene. CDR3 loop: CASSPIAGTRKETQYF. The CDR3 DNA reads as TGTGCCAGCAGCCCGATAGCGGGAACGAGGAAAGAGACCCAGTACTTC.

The gene calls are TRBV6-1 and TRBJ2-1, with 8 nucleotides matching TRBD1. CDR1 is MNHNS, CDR2 SASEGT, per germline. The junction had 9 bases not matched to a gene; V was cut back by 4 bases and J by 4 bases. The CDR3 has 16 amino acids. CDR3 protein: CASSGSGTGRYNEQFF. The DNA for the CDR3 is TGTGCCAGCAGTGGGTCCGGGACAGGCCGATACAATGAGCAGTTCTTC.

The rearrangement joins TRBV30 to TRBJ2-7; 10 bases are a match to TRBD2. Germline assignment: CDR1 GTSNPN and CDR2 SVGIG (reference sequence). J was trimmed by 5 bases and V by 3 bases; bases with no gene match: 7. This CDR3 has 14 residues. CDR3 bases: TGTGCCTGGAGGAGCGGGAGGGCCGGCGACGAGCAGTACTTC. It specifies CAWRSGRAGDEQYF.

The V and J genes are TRBV5-1 and TRBJ2-3; 8 bases are a match to TRBD2. Germline assignment: CDR1 SGHRS and CDR2 YFSETQ. The J segment lost 3 bases and the V segment lost 0 bases, leaving 3 bases of the junction unmatched. The CDR3 is 15 amino acids. The CDR3 region has the DNA TGCGCCAGCAGCTTGGGTCGACTAGCGACAGATACGCAGTATTTT. This codes for CASSLGRLATDTQYF.

The chain carries TRBV2 and TRBJ1-2; 7 nucleotides agree with TRBD1. The junction had 3 bases not matched to a gene; V was cut back by 1 base and J by 4 bases. Germline values: CDR1 SNHLY, CDR2 FYNNEI. The CDR3 length is 14 residues. CDR3 in DNA: TGTGCCAGCAGTGAAGGCAGGGGGGTCTATGGCTACACCTTC. This codes for CASSEGRGVYGYTF.

This clone was recorded at least ten times. The chain is built from TRBV30 and TRBJ1-5; D is ambiguous. CDR3 length equals 16 residues. Germline CDR1 reads GTSNPN; CDR2 reads SVGIG (reference sequence). The V end was cut by 0 bases, the J end by 2 bases, with 14 bases between. As DNA, the CDR3 is TGTGCCTGGAGTGTATTCGGGGTGAGGGGCAATCAGCCCCAGCATTTT. Amino acids: CAWSVFGVRGNQPQHF.

The CDR3 DNA reads as TGTGCCAGCAAGCCCGGTCCGACCGGGGAGCTGTTTTTT. Its translation is CASKPGPTGELFF. The V gene is TRBV6-1, the J gene TRBJ2-2; no definite D call. Per the germline V gene, CDR1 is MNHNS and CDR2 is SASEGT. Trimming cost V 7 bases and J 5 bases, with 11 bases left between them. This CDR3 is 13 amino acids long.

CDR3 in DNA: TGTGCCAGCAGTCCCGGGGCCAGCACTTATGAAAAACTGTTTTTT. Translated, it gives CASSPGASTYEKLFF. This chain links TRBV6-6 with TRBJ1-4; TRBD1 might be the D (5 bases). Per germline, CDR1 MNHNY and CDR2 SVGAGI (reference sequence). CDR3 size: 15 residues. Trimming shortened V by 5 bases and J by 6 bases, and 16 bases separated the two germline ends.

The V gene is TRBV27, the J gene TRBJ1-6, with D perhaps TRBD1 (6 bases). Trimming left V 4 bases short and J 2 bases short, with 9 bases between. The CDR3 covers 15 residues. The V gene's germline CDR1 is MNHEY and CDR2 SMNVEV (reference sequence). The CDR3 DNA reads as TGTGCCAGCAGTTACAGGGACCCCTATAATTCACCCCTCCACTTT. Translation: CASSYRDPYNSPLHF.

The chain carries TRBV6-1 and TRBJ2-1, with D possibly TRBD2 on 6 matching bases. The CDR3 contains 14 residues. Germline V gene sequence: CDR1 MNHNS, CDR2 SASEGT. The V end lost 7 bases, the J end lost 4 bases, and 14 bases lay between the germline ends. In DNA, the CDR3 is TGTGCCAGCACACGGTTTAGCGGATACAATGAGCAGTTCTTC. It codes for CASTRFSGYNEQFF.

The rearrangement uses TRBV2 and TRBJ1-5; 12 bases line up with TRBD1. V was clipped by 6 bases and J by 7 bases; unmatched bases: 7. The CDR3 loop spans 15 amino acids. CDR1 and CDR2 (germline): SNHLY, FYNNEI. CDR3 amino acids: CASRRGTGGEQPQHF. The CDR3 bases are TGTGCCAGCAGGAGAGGGACAGGGGGCGAACAGCCCCAGCATTTT. The full variable domain, its missing parts supplied by reference TRBV2 and TRBJ1-5, is EPEVTQTPSHQVTQMGQEVILRCVPISNHLYFYWYRQILGQKVEFLVSFYNNEISEKSEIFDDQFSVERPDGSNFTLKIRSTKLEDSAMYFCASRRGTGGEQPQHFGDGTRLSIL.

Details on this clone: Other DNA sequences in this sample translate to the same CDR3. The rearrangement links TRBV6-5 to TRBJ1-6, with a weak D call TRBD1 (6 bases). Trimming cost V 2 bases and J 7 bases, with 6 bases left between them. Germline loops: CDR1 MNHEY, CDR2 SVGAGI. The CDR3 extends over 13 amino acids. CDR3 in DNA: TGTGCCAGCAGTTACAGGGGGAATTCACCCCTCCACTTT. This translates into CASSYRGNSPLHF.

This clone was picked up one time. J is TRBJ2-3 and V is TRBV7-8; 9 bases align to TRBD2. V shed 5 bases and J 2 bases; nucleotides not matched to a gene: 5. The germline gives CDR1 SGHVS, CDR2 FQNEAQ. The CDR3 sequence is 15 residues long. CDR3 protein: CASSRRGGFTDTQYF. CDR3 coding DNA: TGTGCCAGCAGCCGGCGGGGGGGGTTCACAGATACGCAGTATTTT.

Comment on this clone: The junction differs from germline at one of its ends, possibly a read error. The chain uses TRBV2 and TRBJ2-7; the D is unclear. The CDR3 is 12 residues long. Germline values: CDR1 SNHLY, CDR2 FYNNEI. The CDR3, as DNA: TGTGCCAGCAGTAAAGCCTCCTACGAGCAGTACTTC. This gives the protein CASSKASYEQYF.

The genes are TRBV5-4 and TRBJ1-2; D is possibly TRBD1 (6 bases). The CDR3 contains 16 residues. CDR1 SGHNT and CDR2 YYREEE come from the germline V gene (reference sequence). V lost 4 bases and J 4 bases, leaving 20 bases between the germline ends. CDR3 nucleotides: TGTGCCAGCAGCGACCCCCGTGGGGGGCCCAGCTATGGCTACACCTTC. Its protein is CASSDPRGGPSYGYTF.

About this clone itself: A clone one base away is much larger, so this may be a read error. J is TRBJ2-5 and V is TRBV5-6; D is unresolved. This CDR3 is built from 11 residues. The ends were cut back, 4 bases at V and 0 bases at J, with 1 base in the middle. Germline CDR1 and CDR2: SGHDT and YYEEEE. CDR3 bases: TGTGCCAGCAGCCACCAAGAGACCCAGTACTTC. Protein product: CASSHQETQYF.

The CDR3 loop is CASSLEAGTSGNTIYF. CDR3 DNA sequence: TGCGCCAGCAGCTTGGAGGCGGGGACCTCTGGAAACACCATATATTTT. This chain links TRBV5-1 with TRBJ1-3, with a tentative D call TRBD1 (5 bases). This CDR3 region has 16 residues. CDR1 is SGHRS, CDR2 YFSETQ, per germline. Between the trimmed V and J ends, which lost 0 bases and 0 bases, there was a span of 10 bases.

The V call is TRBV10-2, the J call TRBJ1-2, with a weak D call TRBD1 (5 bases). This CDR3 contains 12 residues. CDR1 and CDR2 from the germline V gene are WSHSY and SAAADI. Trimming removed 4 bases from V and 8 bases from J, with 11 bases in between. The CDR3 reads CASSVGGYGYTF. The CDR3 bases are TGCGCCAGCAGTGTTGGGGGATACGGCTACACCTTC.

The V call is TRBV5-4, the J call TRBJ2-7, with D hard to call. CDR3 length equals 15 residues. V was cut by 2 bases and J by 0 bases, with 12 bases left in between. CDR1 and CDR2 (germline): SGHNT, YYREEE (reference sequence). CDR3 nucleotides: TGTGCCAGCAGCTTAAAGGGAACAACCTCCTACGAGCAGTACTTC. Translating gives CASSLKGTTSYEQYF.

Of note for this clone: Other DNA sequences of this sample code for an identical CDR3. The chain joins TRBV7-2 to TRBJ2-5; TRBD1 or TRBD2 may be the D gene (6 bases each). This CDR3 contains 13 residues. V was shortened by 5 bases and J by 5 bases, with 12 bases between the two germline ends. Germline values: CDR1 SGHTA, CDR2 FQGNSA. CDR3 sequence: CASSLLGGETQYF. The CDR3 DNA reads TGTGCCAGCAGCCTCCTCGGGGGCGAGACCCAGTACTTC.

The sample holds one count of this clone. V is TRBV6-1 and J is TRBJ1-2, with a weak D call TRBD1 (6 bases). CDR1 MNHNS and CDR2 SASEGT come from the germline V gene. The V end lost 2 bases, the J end lost 2 bases, and 15 bases lay between the germline ends. The CDR3 runs to 16 residues. The CDR3 nucleotides read TGTGCCAGCAGTGAACGTACGGGGGCTCGAAACTATGGCTACACCTTC. Its protein is CASSERTGARNYGYTF.

The chain recombines TRBV6-1 with TRBJ1-4; TRBD1 matches at 8 bases. This CDR3 region has 14 residues. V was clipped by 6 bases and J by 8 bases; unmatched bases: 8. Germline CDR1 is MNHNS and CDR2 is SASEGT. In nucleotides, the CDR3 is TGTGCCAGCAGCGGACAGGGAGTGTCGGAAAAACTGTTTTTT. This codes for CASSGQGVSEKLFF.